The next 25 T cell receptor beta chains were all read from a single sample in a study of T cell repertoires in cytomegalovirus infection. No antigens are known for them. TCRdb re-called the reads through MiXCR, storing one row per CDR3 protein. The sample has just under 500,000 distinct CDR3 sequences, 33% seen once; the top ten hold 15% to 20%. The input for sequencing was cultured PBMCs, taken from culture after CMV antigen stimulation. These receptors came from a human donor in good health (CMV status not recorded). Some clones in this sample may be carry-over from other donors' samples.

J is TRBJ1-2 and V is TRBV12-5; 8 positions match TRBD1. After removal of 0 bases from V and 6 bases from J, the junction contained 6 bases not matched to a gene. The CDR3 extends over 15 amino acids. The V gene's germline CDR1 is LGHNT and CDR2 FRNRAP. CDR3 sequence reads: CASGLVHGQGNGYTF. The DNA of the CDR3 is TGTGCTAGTGGTTTGGTACATGGACAGGGAAATGGCTACACCTTC.

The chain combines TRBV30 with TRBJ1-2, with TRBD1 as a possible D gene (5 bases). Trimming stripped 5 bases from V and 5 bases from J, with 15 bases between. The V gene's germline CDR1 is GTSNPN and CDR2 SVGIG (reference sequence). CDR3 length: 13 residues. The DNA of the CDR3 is TGTGCCTGGGAATTCAGTTCAGGGTATGGCTACACCTTC. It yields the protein CAWEFSSGYGYTF.

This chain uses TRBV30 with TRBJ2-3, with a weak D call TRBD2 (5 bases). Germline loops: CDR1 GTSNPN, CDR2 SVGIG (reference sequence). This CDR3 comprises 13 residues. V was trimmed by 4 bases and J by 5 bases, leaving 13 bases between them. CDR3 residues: CAWTALVIDTQYF. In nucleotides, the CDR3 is TGTGCCTGGACGGCACTAGTCATAGATACGCAGTATTTT. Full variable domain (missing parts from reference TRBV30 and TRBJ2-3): SQTIHQWPATLVQPVGSPLSLECTVEGTSNPNLYWYRQAAGRGLQLLFYSVGIGQISSEVPQNLSASRPQDRQFILSSKKLLLSDSGFYLCAWTALVIDTQYFGPGTRLTVL.

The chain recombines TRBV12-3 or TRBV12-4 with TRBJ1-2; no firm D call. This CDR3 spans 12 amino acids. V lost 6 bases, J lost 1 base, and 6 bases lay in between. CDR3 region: CASRDLNYGYTF. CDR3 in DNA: TGTGCCAGCAGGGACCTTAACTATGGCTACACCTTC.

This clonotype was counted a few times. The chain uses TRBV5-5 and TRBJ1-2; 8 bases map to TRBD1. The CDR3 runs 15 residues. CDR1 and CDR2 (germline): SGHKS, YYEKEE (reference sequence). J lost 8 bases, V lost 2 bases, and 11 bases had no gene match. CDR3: CASSFPPGGEGGYTF. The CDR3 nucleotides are TGTGCCAGCAGCTTCCCTCCAGGGGGCGAGGGCGGCTACACCTTC.

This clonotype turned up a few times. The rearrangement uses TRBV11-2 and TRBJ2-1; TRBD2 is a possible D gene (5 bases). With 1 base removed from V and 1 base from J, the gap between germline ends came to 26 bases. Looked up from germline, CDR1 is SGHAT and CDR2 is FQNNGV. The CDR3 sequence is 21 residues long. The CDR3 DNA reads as TGTGCCAGCAGCTTAGGAACCGGGGTGAAAACAGCACGAATTTCCTACAATGAGCAGTTCTTC. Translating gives CASSLGTGVKTARISYNEQFF. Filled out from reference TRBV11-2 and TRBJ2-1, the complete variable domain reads EAGVAQSPRYKIIEKRQSVAFWCNPISGHATLYWYQQILGQGPKLLIQFQNNGVVDDSQLPKDRFSAERLKGVDSTLKIQPAKLEDSAVYLCASSLGTGVKTARISYNEQFFGPGTRLTVL.

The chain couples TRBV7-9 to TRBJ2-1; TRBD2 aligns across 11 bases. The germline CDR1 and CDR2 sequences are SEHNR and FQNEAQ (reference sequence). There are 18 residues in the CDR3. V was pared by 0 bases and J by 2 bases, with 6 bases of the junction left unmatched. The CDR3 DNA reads TGTGCCAGCAGCTTAGCGCCGGGACTAGCGGAGACCTACAATGAGCAGTTCTTC. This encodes CASSLAPGLAETYNEQFF.

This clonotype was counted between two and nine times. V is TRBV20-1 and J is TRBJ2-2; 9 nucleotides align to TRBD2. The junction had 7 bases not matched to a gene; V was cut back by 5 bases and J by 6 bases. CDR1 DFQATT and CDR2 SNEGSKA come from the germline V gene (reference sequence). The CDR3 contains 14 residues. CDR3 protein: CSAAGTSLSGELFF. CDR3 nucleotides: TGCAGTGCTGCCGGGACTAGCTTATCCGGGGAGCTGTTTTTT.

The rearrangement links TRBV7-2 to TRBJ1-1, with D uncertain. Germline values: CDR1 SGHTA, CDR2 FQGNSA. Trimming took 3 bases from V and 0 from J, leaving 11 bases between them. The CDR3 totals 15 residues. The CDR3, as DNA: TGTGCCAGCAGCTTCTTCGCCCGGGTGAACACTGAAGCTTTCTTT. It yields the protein CASSFFARVNTEAFF.

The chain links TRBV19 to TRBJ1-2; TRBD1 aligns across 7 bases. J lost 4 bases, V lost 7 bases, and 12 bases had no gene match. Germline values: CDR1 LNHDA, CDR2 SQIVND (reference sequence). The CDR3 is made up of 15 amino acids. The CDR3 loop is CASTPQGSVTYGYTF. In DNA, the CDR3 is TGTGCCAGTACCCCACAGGGGTCTGTGACCTATGGCTACACCTTC.

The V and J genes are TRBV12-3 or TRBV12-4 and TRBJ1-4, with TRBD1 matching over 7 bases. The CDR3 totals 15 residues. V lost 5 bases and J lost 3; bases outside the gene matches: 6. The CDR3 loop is CASSPRDRANEKLFF. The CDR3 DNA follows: TGTGCCAGCAGTCCCCGGGACAGAGCTAATGAAAAACTGTTTTTT.

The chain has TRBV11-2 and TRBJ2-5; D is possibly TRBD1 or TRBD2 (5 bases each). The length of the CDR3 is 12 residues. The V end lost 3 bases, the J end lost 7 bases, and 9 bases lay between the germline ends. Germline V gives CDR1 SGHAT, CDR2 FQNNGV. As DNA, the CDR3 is TGTGCCAGCAGCTTGAGGGGCGCGACCCAGTACTTC. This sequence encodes CASSLRGATQYF.

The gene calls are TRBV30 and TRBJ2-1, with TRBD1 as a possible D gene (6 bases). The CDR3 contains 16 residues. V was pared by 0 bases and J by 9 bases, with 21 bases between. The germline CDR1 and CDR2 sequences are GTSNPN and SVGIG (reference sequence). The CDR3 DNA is TGTGCCTGGAGTGTACTAGGGGGAGCATACAACAGTGAGCAGTTCTTC. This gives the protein CAWSVLGGAYNSEQFF.

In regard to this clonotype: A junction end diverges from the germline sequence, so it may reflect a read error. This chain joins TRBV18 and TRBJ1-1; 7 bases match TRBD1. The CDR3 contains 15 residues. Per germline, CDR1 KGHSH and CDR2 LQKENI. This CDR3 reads CTSSQNDRANTEAFF. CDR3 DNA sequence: TGTACCAGCTCCCAGAACGACAGGGCCAACACTGAAGCTTTCTTT.

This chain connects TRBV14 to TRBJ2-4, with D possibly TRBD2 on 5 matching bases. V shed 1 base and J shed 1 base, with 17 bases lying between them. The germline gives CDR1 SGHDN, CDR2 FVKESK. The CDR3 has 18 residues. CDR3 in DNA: TGTGCCAGCAGCCAAGTTGGAGGTGGAGGTAGCGCCAAAAACATTCAGTACTTC. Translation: CASSQVGGGGSAKNIQYF.

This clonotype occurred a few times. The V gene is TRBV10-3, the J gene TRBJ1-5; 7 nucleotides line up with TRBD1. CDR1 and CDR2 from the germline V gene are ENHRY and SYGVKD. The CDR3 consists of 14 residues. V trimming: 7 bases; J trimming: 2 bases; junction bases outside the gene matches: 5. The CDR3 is CAINADRGNQPQHF. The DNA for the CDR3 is TGTGCCATCAACGCAGACAGGGGCAATCAGCCCCAGCATTTT.

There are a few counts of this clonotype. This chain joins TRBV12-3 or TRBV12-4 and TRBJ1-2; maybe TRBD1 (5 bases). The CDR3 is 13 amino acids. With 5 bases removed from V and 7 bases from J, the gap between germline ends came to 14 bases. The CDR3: CASSARELGGYTF. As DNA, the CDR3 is TGTGCCAGCAGTGCCAGGGAATTGGGTGGCTACACCTTC.

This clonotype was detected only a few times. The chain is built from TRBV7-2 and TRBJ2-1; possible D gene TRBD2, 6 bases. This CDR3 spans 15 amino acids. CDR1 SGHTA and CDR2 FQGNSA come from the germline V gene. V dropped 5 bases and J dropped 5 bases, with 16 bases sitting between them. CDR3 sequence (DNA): TGTGCCAGCAGCCCAATGGCGGGGAACGACAATGAGCAGTTCTTC. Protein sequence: CASSPMAGNDNEQFF.

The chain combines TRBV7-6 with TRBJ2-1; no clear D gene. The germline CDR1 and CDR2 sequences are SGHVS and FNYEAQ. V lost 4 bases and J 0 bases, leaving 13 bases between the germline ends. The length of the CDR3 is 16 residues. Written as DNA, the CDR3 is TGTGCCAGCAGCTCAACATTACTGAGCTCCTACAATGAGCAGTTCTTC. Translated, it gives CASSSTLLSSYNEQFF.

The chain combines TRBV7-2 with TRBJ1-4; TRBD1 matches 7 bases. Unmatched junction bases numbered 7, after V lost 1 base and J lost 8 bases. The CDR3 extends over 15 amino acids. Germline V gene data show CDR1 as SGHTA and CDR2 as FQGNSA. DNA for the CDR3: TGTGCCAGCAGCTTAGGGGGACAGCTTGGCGAAAAACTGTTTTTT. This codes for CASSLGGQLGEKLFF.

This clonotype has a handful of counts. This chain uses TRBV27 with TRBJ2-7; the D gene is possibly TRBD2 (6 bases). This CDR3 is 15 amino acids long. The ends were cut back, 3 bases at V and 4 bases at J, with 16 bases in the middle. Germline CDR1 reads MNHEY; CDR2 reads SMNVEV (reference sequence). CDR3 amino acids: CASSFGAGQTYEQYV. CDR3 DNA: TGTGCCAGCAGTTTTGGGGCGGGGCAGACTTACGAGCAGTACGTC.

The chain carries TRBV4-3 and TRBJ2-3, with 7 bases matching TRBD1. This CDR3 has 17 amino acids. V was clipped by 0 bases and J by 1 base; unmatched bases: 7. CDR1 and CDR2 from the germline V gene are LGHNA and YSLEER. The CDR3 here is CASSQDVGGRGTDTQYF. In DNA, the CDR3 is TGCGCCAGCAGCCAAGATGTAGGGGGCCGTGGCACAGATACGCAGTATTTT.

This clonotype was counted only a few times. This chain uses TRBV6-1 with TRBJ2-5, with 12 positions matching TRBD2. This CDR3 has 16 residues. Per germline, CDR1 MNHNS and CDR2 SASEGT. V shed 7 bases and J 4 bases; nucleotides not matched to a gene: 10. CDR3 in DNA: TGTGCCAGCAACCCCTCGACTAGCGGGAGTAGAGAGACCCAGTACTTC. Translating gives CASNPSTSGSRETQYF.

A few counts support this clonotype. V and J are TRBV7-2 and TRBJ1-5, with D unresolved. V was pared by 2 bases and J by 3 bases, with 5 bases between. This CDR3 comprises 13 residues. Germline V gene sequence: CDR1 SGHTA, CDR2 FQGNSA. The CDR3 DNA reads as TGTGCCAGCAGCTTACCAAACAATCAGCCCCAGCATTTT. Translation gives CASSLPNNQPQHF.

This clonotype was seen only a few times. CDR3 sequence: CASSYFTWTGGYEQYF. The CDR3 region has the DNA TGTGCCAGCAGTTACTTCACCTGGACAGGGGGTTACGAGCAGTACTTC. This chain links TRBV6-5 with TRBJ2-7, with TRBD1 matching over 10 bases. V lost 1 base and J lost 4; bases outside the gene matches: 7. Germline CDR1 MNHEY, CDR2 SVGAGI. This CDR3 spans 16 amino acids.